Presented here are 12 T cell receptor beta chains from one specimen sequenced in a study of cytomegalovirus exposure and HLA in healthy donors. The repertoire was sequenced with immunoSEQ multiplex PCR; TCRdb's copy has only in-frame clones and lacks some. Of about 170,000 clones in the sample, roughly nine tenths were seen once. Material for sequencing was PBMCs. The receptors were gathered from a man between 18 and 35 years old in good health and CMV-seropositive.

The rearrangement links TRBV13 to TRBJ2-7; 7 nucleotides align to TRBD2. Looked up from germline, CDR1 is PRHDT and CDR2 is FYEKMQ (reference sequence). The CDR3 runs 14 residues. Trimming cost V 2 bases and J 6 bases; bases outside gene matches: 7. The CDR3 reads CASSLPTGGSEQYF. CDR3 bases: TGTGCCAGCAGCTTACCGACGGGAGGTAGCGAGCAGTACTTC. The variable domain in full, completed from reference TRBV13 and TRBJ2-7, reads AAGVIQSPRHLIKEKRETATLKCYPIPRHDTVYWYQQGPGQDPQFLISFYEKMQSDKGSIPDRFSAQQFSDYHSELNMSSLELGDSALYFCASSLPTGGSEQYFGPGTRLTVT.

The J gene is TRBJ2-2, the V gene TRBV7-8; D unresolved. With 6 bases removed from V and 7 bases from J, the gap between germline ends came to 15 bases. Germline V gene sequence: CDR1 SGHVS, CDR2 FQNEAQ. The CDR3 runs 14 residues. The CDR3 reads CASSPTNSYGELFF. The CDR3 bases are TGTGCCAGCAGTCCTACCAACAGTTACGGGGAGCTGTTTTTT.

The chain is built from TRBV6-5 and TRBJ2-7, with no clear D. CDR3 size: 13 residues. From germline, CDR1 is MNHEY and CDR2 SVGAGI. With 5 bases removed from V and 4 bases from J, the gap between germline ends came to 12 bases. The CDR3 region is CASSRDILYEQYF. The CDR3 bases are TGTGCCAGCAGTCGCGACATACTGTACGAGCAGTACTTC.

This clone was detected once. The chain links TRBV11-2 to TRBJ2-2; possibly TRBD1 for D (5 bases). Trimming left V 2 bases short and J 4 bases short, with 14 bases between. CDR3 length equals 16 residues. Per germline, CDR1 SGHAT and CDR2 FQNNGV. As DNA, the CDR3 is TGTGCCAGCAGCTTAATCCAGGGCCACTCCACCGGGGAGCTGTTTTTT. It codes for CASSLIQGHSTGELFF.

This clone turned up a few times. The chain recombines TRBV27 with TRBJ2-7, with 8 bases fitting TRBD2. The V and J ends lost 8 bases and 1 base, in that order; junction bases with no gene match: 10. This CDR3 is built from 15 residues. The germline V gene encodes CDR1 MNHEY and CDR2 SMNVEV (reference sequence). The CDR3 DNA sequence: TGTGCCAGCTCCCCCGGACTAGCCGGATCCTACGAGCAGTACTTC. Encoded protein: CASSPGLAGSYEQYF.

The chain is built from TRBV28 and TRBJ1-2; no definite D call. The CDR3 consists of 12 residues. Trimming left V 6 bases short and J 5 bases short, with 10 bases between. The germline gives CDR1 MDHEN, CDR2 SYDVKM. CDR3 DNA: TGTGCCAGCAGGGACGGACTTTATGGCTACACCTTC. This sequence encodes CASRDGLYGYTF.

This chain joins TRBV6-5 and TRBJ1-2; D is undetermined. The CDR3 is 12 amino acids. The germline gives CDR1 MNHEY, CDR2 SVGAGI. With 5 bases removed from V and 8 bases from J, the gap between germline ends came to 12 bases. The CDR3 loop reads CASSTSAGGYTF. CDR3 in DNA: TGTGCCAGCAGTACCTCGGCGGGGGGCTACACCTTC.

J is TRBJ2-1 and V is TRBV19; D is unclear. The germline gives CDR1 LNHDA, CDR2 SQIVND (reference sequence). This CDR3 comprises 13 residues. Trimming pared 3 bases from V and 7 bases from J, leaving 10 bases between. The CDR3 here is CASSIPLVNEQFF. CDR3 coding DNA: TGTGCCAGTAGTATTCCCCTAGTAAATGAGCAGTTCTTC.

This chain connects TRBV11-2 to TRBJ1-1; possibly TRBD1 for D (6 bases). This CDR3 comprises 14 residues. Germline CDR1 reads SGHAT; CDR2 reads FQNNGV. The ends were cut back, 6 bases at V and 1 base at J, with 12 bases in the middle. CDR3 amino acids: CASRPWGQNTEAFF. The CDR3 region has the DNA TGTGCCAGCAGACCCTGGGGGCAGAACACTGAAGCTTTCTTT.

The CDR3 reads CASSFFGRGDQPQHF. For the CDR3, the DNA is TGTGCCAGCAGTTTTTTCGGCAGGGGCGATCAGCCCCAGCATTTT. The V call is TRBV28, the J call TRBJ1-5, with a tentative D call TRBD1 (6 bases). The CDR3 is 15 amino acids. The V gene's germline CDR1 is MDHEN and CDR2 SYDVKM. The V end lost 3 bases, the J end lost 5 bases, and 14 bases lay between the germline ends.

This chain links TRBV9 with TRBJ1-2, with 7 bases identical to TRBD1. The V gene end was trimmed by 5 bases and the J gene end by 1 base; junction bases not matched to a gene: 5. This CDR3 spans 14 amino acids. The germline V gene has CDR1 SGDLS and CDR2 YYNGEE. The DNA of the CDR3 is TGTGCCAGCAGGGGGACAGATTATAACTATGGCTACACCTTC. Translating it yields CASRGTDYNYGYTF.

The chain links TRBV6-6 to TRBJ1-2; D gene uncertain. CDR1 and CDR2 (germline): MNHNY, SVGAGI (reference sequence). Trimming took off 7 bases at V and 4 bases at J, with 7 bases between the two ends. The CDR3 consists of 11 residues. Here the CDR3 reads CASMAVYGYTF. The CDR3 DNA reads TGTGCCAGCATGGCCGTCTATGGCTACACCTTC.